The 9 T cell receptor beta chains listed next were all sequenced from one sample in a study of blood T cell repertoires in COVID-19. Data came from immunoSEQ multiplex PCR; TCRdb stores just in-frame clones and leaves some out. The sample has fewer than 200,000 clones; 84% are singletons. Sequencing was done on a sample of peripheral blood. The receptors were gathered from a man between 40 and 49 years old who had recovered from COVID-19.

The chain joins TRBV20-1 to TRBJ1-1; no definite D call. Deletions cut 3 bases from V and 4 bases from J, with 12 bases between. CDR1 is DFQATT and CDR2 is SNEGSKA in the germline V gene (reference sequence). The CDR3 runs to 13 residues. The CDR3 loop reads CSASFGGGTEAFF. The CDR3 nucleotides read TGCAGTGCTAGTTTCGGAGGCGGCACTGAAGCTTTCTTT.

In its sample, this clone was seen once. The genes are TRBV6-5 and TRBJ2-7; no clear D gene. Germline V gives CDR1 MNHEY, CDR2 SVGAGI. This CDR3 region has 13 residues. V dropped 6 bases and J dropped 3 bases, with 12 bases sitting between them. The CDR3 spells CASSAASIYEQYF. CDR3 coding DNA: TGTGCCAGCAGCGCGGCCTCTATCTACGAGCAGTACTTC.

The chain has TRBV5-4 and TRBJ2-2; a possible D gene is TRBD1 (5 bases). Trimming cost V 4 bases and J 7 bases, with 14 bases left between them. CDR1 and CDR2 from the germline V gene are SGHNT and YYREEE (reference sequence). This CDR3 contains 14 residues. The chain's CDR3 is CASSDSDLGGELFF. Here the CDR3 DNA reads TGTGCCAGCAGCGACAGCGATTTGGGCGGGGAGCTGTTTTTT.

The CDR3 DNA follows: TGTGCCATCAGTGAAACCCTAGTGATGGCAGATACGCAGTATTTT. The encoded protein is CAISETLVMADTQYF. The V call is TRBV10-3, the J call TRBJ2-3; D is unresolved. The CDR3 runs to 15 residues. With 3 bases removed from V and 4 bases from J, the gap between germline ends came to 14 bases. CDR1 is ENHRY and CDR2 is SYGVKD in the germline V gene.

The V gene is TRBV10-3, the J gene TRBJ1-5; D gene uncertain. Per the germline V gene, CDR1 is ENHRY and CDR2 is SYGVKD. This CDR3 has 16 residues. The V gene lost 2 bases and the J gene lost 4 bases, with 15 bases spanning the gap. The CDR3 protein is CAISEMRGAGNQPQHF. CDR3 in DNA: TGTGCCATCAGTGAGATGCGTGGAGCCGGGAATCAGCCCCAGCATTTT.

Only a few counts were recorded for this clone. The V and J genes are TRBV7-8 and TRBJ1-6; the D is unclear. The V and J ends lost 3 bases and 7 bases respectively, with 4 bases between them. Germline V CDR1 and CDR2: SGHVS, FQNEAQ. The CDR3 has 12 amino acids. The chain's CDR3 is CASSFPNSPLHF. The CDR3 DNA is TGTGCCAGCAGCTTCCCAAATTCACCCCTCCACTTT. Using reference TRBV7-8 and TRBJ1-6 for the parts outside the CDR3, the full variable domain is GAGVSQSPRYKVAKRGQDVALRCDPISGHVSLFWYQQALGQGPEFLTYFQNEAQLDKSGLPSDRFFAERPEGSVSTLKIQRTQQEDSAVYLCASSFPNSPLHFGNGTRLTVT.

This chain uses TRBV28 with TRBJ1-2; the match to TRBD1 covers 7 bases. Looked up from germline, CDR1 is MDHEN and CDR2 is SYDVKM. J was trimmed by 8 bases and V by 6 bases; bases with no gene match: 6. This CDR3 has 12 amino acids. This CDR3 is CASSGTVRGYTF. The CDR3 DNA reads TGTGCCAGCAGCGGGACAGTTAGAGGCTACACCTTC.

The chain links TRBV4-3 to TRBJ2-5; D might be TRBD2 (6 bases). The CDR3 has 13 amino acids. Per germline, CDR1 LGHNA and CDR2 YSLEER. Trimming left V 4 bases short and J 4 bases short, with 10 bases between. Written as DNA, the CDR3 is TGCGCCAGCAGCCGCACCGGGAGAGAGACCCAGTACTTC. This sequence encodes CASSRTGRETQYF.

The rearrangement joins TRBV30 to TRBJ1-2; 10 bases match TRBD1. The junction had 2 bases not matched to a gene; V was cut back by 3 bases and J by 4 bases. The CDR3 consists of 13 residues. The germline V gene encodes CDR1 GTSNPN and CDR2 SVGIG (reference sequence). CDR3: CAWRTGGVYGYTF. The CDR3 nucleotides are TGTGCCTGGAGGACAGGGGGCGTCTATGGCTACACCTTC.